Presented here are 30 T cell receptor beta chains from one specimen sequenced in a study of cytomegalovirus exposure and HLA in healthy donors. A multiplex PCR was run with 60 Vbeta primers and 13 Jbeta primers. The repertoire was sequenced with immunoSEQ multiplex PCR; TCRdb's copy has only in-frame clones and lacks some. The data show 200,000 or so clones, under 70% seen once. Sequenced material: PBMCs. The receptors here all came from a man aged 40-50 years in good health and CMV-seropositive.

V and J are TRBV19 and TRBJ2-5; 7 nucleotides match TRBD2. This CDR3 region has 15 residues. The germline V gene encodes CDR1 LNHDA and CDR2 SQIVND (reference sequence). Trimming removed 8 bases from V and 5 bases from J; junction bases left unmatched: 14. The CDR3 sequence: CASSFQGGVQETQYF. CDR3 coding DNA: TGTGCCAGTTCTTTCCAGGGAGGGGTTCAGGAGACCCAGTACTTC.

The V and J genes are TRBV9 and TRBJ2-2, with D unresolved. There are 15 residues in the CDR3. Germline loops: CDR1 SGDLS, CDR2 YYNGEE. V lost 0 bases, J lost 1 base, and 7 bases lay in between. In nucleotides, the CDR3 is TGTGCCAGCAGCGTAGGAAGGAGGAACACCGGGGAGCTGTTTTTT. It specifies CASSVGRRNTGELFF. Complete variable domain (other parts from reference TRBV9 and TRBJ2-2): DSGVTQTPKHLITATGQRVTLRCSPRSGDLSVYWYQQSLDQGLQFLIQYYNGEERAKGNILERFSAQQFPDLHSELNLSSLELGDSALYFCASSVGRRNTGELFFGEGSRLTVL.

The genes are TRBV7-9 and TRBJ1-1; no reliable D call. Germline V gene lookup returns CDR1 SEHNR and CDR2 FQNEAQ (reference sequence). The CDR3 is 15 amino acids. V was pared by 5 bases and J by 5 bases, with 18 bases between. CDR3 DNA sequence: TGTGCCAGCAGCCCGGTGGGTCTGACGGGGACTGAAGCTTTCTTT. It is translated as CASSPVGLTGTEAFF.

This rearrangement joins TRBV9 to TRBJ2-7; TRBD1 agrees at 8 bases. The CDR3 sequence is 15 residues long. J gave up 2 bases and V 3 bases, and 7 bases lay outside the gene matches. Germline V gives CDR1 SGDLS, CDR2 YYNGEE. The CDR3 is CASSGGQGPTYEQYF. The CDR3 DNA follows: TGTGCCAGCAGCGGCGGACAGGGACCCACCTACGAGCAGTACTTC.

The CDR3 bases are TGTGCCAGCAGCCGAACCGGCGGGGGTGGCTACGAGCAGTACTTC. It codes for CASSRTGGGGYEQYF. The chain is built from TRBV7-6 and TRBJ2-7; 7 bases are shared with TRBD2. Looked up from germline, CDR1 is SGHVS and CDR2 is FNYEAQ. The CDR3 is 15 amino acids. Trimming took 5 bases from V and 3 from J; bases not matched to a gene: 10. Variable domain in full (rest from reference TRBV7-6 and TRBJ2-7): GAGVSQSPRYKVTKRGQDVALRCDPISGHVSLYWYRQALGQGPEFLTYFNYEAQQDKSGLPNDRFSAERPEGSISTLTIQRTEQRDSAMYRCASSRTGGGGYEQYFGPGTRLTVT.

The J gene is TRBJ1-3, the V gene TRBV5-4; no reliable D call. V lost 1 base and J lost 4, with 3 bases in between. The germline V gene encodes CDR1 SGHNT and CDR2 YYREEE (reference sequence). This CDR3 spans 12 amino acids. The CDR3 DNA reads TGTGCCAGCAGCTTGCGGGGAAACACCATATATTTT. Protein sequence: CASSLRGNTIYF.

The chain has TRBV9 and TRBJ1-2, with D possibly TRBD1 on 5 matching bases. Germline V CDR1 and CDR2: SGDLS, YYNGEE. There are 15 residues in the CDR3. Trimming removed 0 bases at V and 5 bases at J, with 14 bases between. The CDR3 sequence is CASSVEDSLGYGYTF. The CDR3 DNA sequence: TGTGCCAGCAGCGTAGAAGACAGCCTTGGGTATGGCTACACCTTC.

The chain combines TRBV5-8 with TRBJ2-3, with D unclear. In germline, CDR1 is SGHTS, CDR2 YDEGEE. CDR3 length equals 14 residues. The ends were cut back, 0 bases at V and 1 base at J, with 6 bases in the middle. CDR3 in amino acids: CASSLARGTDTQYF. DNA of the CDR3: TGTGCCAGCAGCTTGGCCCGAGGCACAGATACGCAGTATTTT.

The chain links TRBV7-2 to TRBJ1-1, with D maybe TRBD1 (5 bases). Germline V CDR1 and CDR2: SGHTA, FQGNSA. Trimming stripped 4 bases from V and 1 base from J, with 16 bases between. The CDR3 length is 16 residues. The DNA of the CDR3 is TGTGCCAGCAGCTCAAGACCAGGGTTGGCGAACACTGAAGCTTTCTTT. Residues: CASSSRPGLANTEAFF.

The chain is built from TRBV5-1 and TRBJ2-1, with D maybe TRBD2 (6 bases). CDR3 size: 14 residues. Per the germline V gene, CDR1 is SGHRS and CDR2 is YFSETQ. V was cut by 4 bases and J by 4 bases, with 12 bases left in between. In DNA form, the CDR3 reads TGCGCCAGCAGCAAGACCGGGAGATACAATGAGCAGTTCTTC. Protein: CASSKTGRYNEQFF.

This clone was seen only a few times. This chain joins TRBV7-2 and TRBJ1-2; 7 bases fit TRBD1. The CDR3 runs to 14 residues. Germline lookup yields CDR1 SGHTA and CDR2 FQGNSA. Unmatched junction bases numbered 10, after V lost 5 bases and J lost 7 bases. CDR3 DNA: TGTGCCAGCAGCCCTACGACAGGGTGGGCTGGCTACACCTTC. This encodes CASSPTTGWAGYTF.

CDR3 in amino acids: CASSHGTGTPGELFF. In DNA, the CDR3 is TGTGCCAGCAGTCACGGGACAGGGACCCCCGGGGAGCTGTTTTTT. This chain uses TRBV7-2 with TRBJ2-2; 9 bases agree with TRBD1. This CDR3 contains 15 residues. Germline assignment: CDR1 SGHTA and CDR2 FQGNSA. V was clipped by 6 bases and J by 6 bases; unmatched bases: 8.

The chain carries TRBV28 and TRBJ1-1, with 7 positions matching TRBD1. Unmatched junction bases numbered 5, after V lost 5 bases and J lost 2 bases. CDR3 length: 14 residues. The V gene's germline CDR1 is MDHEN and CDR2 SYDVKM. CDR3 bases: TGTGCCAGCAGTCGGACAGGCGTCAACACTGAAGCTTTCTTT. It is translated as CASSRTGVNTEAFF.

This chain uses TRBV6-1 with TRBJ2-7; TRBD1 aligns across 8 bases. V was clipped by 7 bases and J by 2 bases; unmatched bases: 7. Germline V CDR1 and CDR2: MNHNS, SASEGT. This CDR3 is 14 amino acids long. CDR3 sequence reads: CASMDRAGPYEQYF. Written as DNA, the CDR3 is TGTGCCAGCATGGACAGGGCCGGACCCTACGAGCAGTACTTC.

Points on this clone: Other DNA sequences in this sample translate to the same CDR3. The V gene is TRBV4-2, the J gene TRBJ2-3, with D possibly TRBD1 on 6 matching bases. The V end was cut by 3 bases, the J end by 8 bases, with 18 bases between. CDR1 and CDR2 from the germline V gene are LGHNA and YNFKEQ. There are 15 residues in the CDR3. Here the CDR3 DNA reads TGTGCCAGCAGCCAGCCCGGACAGCCAACGAGTACGCAGTATTTT. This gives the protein CASSQPGQPTSTQYF.

The CDR3 sequence is CASSYSRDSPEQYF. The CDR3 nucleotides are TGTGCCAGCAGTTACTCGAGGGACAGCCCCGAGCAGTACTTC. The rearrangement uses TRBV6-6 and TRBJ2-7; 7 nucleotides align to TRBD1. After removal of 0 bases from V and 6 bases from J, the junction contained 5 bases not matched to a gene. The CDR3 contains 14 residues. Germline lookup yields CDR1 MNHNY and CDR2 SVGAGI (reference sequence).

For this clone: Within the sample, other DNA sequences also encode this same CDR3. CDR3 amino acids: CASSKENYGYTF. CDR3 bases: TGTGCCAGTAGTAAGGAGAACTATGGCTACACCTTC. The rearrangement uses TRBV19 and TRBJ1-2; D gene ambiguous. Trimming removed 4 bases from V and 2 bases from J, with 5 bases in between. CDR1 LNHDA and CDR2 SQIVND come from the germline V gene (reference sequence). This CDR3 is 12 amino acids long.

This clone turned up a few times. CDR3 protein: CASSTFWFEDNEQFF. In DNA, the CDR3 is TGTGCCAGCAGCACCTTCTGGTTCGAGGACAATGAGCAGTTCTTC. The genes are TRBV11-2 and TRBJ2-1; unclear D gene. V shed 5 bases and J shed 5 bases, with 16 bases lying between them. Germline loops: CDR1 SGHAT, CDR2 FQNNGV. There are 15 residues in the CDR3.

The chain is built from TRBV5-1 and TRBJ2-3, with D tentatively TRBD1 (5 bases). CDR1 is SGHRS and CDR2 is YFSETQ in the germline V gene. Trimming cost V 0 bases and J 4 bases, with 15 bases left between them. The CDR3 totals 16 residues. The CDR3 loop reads CASSLEGWQGADTQYF. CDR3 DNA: TGCGCCAGCAGCTTGGAAGGATGGCAGGGCGCAGATACGCAGTATTTT.

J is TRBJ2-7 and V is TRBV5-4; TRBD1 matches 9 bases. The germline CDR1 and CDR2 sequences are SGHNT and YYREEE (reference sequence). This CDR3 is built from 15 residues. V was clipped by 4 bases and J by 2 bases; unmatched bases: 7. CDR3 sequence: CASSPDRGGTYEQYF. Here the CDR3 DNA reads TGTGCCAGCAGCCCAGACAGGGGGGGGACCTACGAGCAGTACTTC.

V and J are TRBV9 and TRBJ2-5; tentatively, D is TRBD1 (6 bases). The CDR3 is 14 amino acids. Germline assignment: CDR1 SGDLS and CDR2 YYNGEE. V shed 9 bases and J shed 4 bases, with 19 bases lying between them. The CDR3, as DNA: TGTGCCACCAGGGGTTCATCCAGGGGAGAGACCCAGTACTTC. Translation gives CATRGSSRGETQYF.

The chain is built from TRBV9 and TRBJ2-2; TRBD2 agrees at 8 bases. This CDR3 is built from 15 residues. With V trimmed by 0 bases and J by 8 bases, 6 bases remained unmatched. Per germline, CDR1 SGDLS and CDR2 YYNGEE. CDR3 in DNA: TGTGCCAGCAGCGTAGCCTCCAGCGGGGGAGGGGAGCTGTTTTTT. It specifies CASSVASSGGGELFF.

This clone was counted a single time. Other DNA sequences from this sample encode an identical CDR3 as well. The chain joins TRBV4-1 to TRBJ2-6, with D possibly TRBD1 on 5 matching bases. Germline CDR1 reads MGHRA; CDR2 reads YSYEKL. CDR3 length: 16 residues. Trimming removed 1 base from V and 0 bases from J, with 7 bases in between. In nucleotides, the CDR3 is TGCGCCAGCAGCCAAGTCAGGGCCTCTGGGGCCAACGTCCTGACTTTC. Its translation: CASSQVRASGANVLTF.

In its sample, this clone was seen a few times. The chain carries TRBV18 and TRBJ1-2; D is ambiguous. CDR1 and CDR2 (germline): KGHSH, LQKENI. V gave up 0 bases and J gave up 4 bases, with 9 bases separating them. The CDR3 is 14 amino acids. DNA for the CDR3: TGTGCCAGCTCACCACCTTTTTCGAGCTATGGCTACACCTTC. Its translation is CASSPPFSSYGYTF.

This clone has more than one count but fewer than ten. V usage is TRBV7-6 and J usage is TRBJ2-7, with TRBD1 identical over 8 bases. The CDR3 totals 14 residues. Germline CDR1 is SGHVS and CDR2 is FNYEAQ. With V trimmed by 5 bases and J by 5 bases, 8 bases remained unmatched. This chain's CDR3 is CASSRTGPPNEQYF. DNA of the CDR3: TGTGCCAGCAGCCGGACAGGGCCCCCGAACGAGCAGTACTTC.

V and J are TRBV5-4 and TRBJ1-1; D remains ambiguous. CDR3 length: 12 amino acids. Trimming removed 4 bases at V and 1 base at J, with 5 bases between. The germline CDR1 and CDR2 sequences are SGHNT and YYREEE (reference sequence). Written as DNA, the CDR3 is TGTGCCAGCAGCAACAGGAACACTGAAGCTTTCTTT. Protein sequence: CASSNRNTEAFF.

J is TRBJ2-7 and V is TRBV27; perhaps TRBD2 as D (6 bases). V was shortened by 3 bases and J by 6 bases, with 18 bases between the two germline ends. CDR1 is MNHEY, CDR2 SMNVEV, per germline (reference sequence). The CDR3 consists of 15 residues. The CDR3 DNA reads TGTGCCAGCAGTTTTGGGGGGAATCGACCCCGCGAGCAGTACTTC. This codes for CASSFGGNRPREQYF.

This chain's CDR3 is CASSQGQGTGNGYTF. The CDR3 DNA is TGCGCCAGCAGCCAAGGCCAAGGGACAGGGAATGGCTACACCTTC. V gene TRBV4-1 combines with J gene TRBJ1-2, with 9 nucleotides matching TRBD1. From germline, CDR1 is MGHRA and CDR2 YSYEKL. This CDR3 has 15 amino acids. The trim removed 1 base at V and 6 bases at J, leaving 6 bases unmatched.

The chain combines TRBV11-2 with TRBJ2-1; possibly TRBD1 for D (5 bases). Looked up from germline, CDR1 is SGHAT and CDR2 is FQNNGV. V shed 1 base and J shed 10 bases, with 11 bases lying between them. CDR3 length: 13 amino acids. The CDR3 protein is CASSLGQGKEQFF. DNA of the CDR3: TGTGCCAGCAGCTTAGGTCAGGGCAAGGAGCAGTTCTTC. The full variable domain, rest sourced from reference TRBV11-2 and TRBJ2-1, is EAGVAQSPRYKIIEKRQSVAFWCNPISGHATLYWYQQILGQGPKLLIQFQNNGVVDDSQLPKDRFSAERLKGVDSTLKIQPAKLEDSAVYLCASSLGQGKEQFFGPGTRLTVL.

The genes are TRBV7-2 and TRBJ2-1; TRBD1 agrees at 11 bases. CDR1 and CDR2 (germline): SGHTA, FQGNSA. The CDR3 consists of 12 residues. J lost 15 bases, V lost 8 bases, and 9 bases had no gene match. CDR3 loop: CASGGTGGYRFF. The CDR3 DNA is TGTGCCAGCGGTGGGACAGGGGGTTACCGGTTCTTC.